This T cell receptor beta chain was sequenced in a study of tumor-infiltrating lymphocytes in primary liver carcinoma. Study-wide points: Tumor region pairs shared more overlap than did tumor-adjacent and tumor-blood pairs.

As to this clonotype: Its target is not known.

With 500 ng total RNA as template and a constant-region primer, TCR beta cDNA was made. Researchers made the TCR beta libraries by running three nested multiplex PCR rounds with slightly modified ARM-PCR. TCRdb re-analysed the multiplex PCR reads in MiXCR, keeping a single row per CDR3 protein. The sample has fewer than 400,000 distinct CDR3 sequences; more than 55% are singletons. Germline DNA was extracted alongside blood RNA, which was obtained from unsorted whole blood. These patients lived with chronic HBV infection and had never been treated. The source is a woman younger than 45 with primary liver carcinoma and hepatitis B virus infection. The source material was peripheral blood.

CDR3: CASSRKNLAYHSTDTQYF. The CDR3 DNA is TGTGCCAGCAGCCGAAAGAATCTAGCGTACCATAGCACAGATACGCAGTATTTT. The chain employs TRBV12-3 or TRBV12-4 and TRBJ2-3, with a possible D match to TRBD2 (6 bases). V was shortened by 6 bases and J by 0 bases, with 22 bases between the two germline ends. This CDR3 has 18 residues.